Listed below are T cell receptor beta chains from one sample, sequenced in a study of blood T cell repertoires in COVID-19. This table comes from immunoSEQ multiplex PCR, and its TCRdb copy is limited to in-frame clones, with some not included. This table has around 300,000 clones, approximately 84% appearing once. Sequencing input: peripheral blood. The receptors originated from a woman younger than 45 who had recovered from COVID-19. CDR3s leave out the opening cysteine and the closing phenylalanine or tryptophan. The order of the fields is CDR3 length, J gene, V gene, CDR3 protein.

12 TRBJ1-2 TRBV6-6 ASSGVGGLAGYT
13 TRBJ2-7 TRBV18 ASSRTAKGAYEQY
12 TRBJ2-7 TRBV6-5 ASSDSYGSYEQY
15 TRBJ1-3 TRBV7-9 ASSYIPKQGARNTIY
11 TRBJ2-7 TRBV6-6 ASSRQGSYEQY
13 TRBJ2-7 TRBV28 ASSPGLAASYEQY
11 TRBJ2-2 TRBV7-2 ASSSGGTGELF
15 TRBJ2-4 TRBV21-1 ASSKPGGTALKNIQY
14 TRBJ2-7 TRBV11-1 ASSSGNGGISYEQY
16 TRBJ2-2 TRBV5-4 ASSLAFSTHLGTGELF
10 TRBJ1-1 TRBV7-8 ASSLGQGEAF
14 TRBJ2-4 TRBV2 ASSERGQEGGNIQY
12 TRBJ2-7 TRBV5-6 ASSPHADWNEQY
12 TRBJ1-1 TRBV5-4 ASSLMGPNTEAF
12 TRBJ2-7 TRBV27 ASSLSGAHYEQY
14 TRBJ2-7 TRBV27 ASSLSLAFASYEQY
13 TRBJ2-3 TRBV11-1 ASSLEFGGSDTQY